This T cell receptor (beta chain) was recovered during a study of cytomegalovirus exposure and HLA in healthy donors. General study points: Prior analysis indicated that the majority of TCR beta V segments exhibited productivity approximately 87% or approximately 30% of the time.

A multiplex PCR was run with 60 Vbeta primers and 13 Jbeta primers. Per the study methods: An analysis performed later counted around 80 million unique TCR beta chains (roughly 11 million of them shared). Sequencing was performed with immunoSEQ multiplex PCR; in TCRdb, only in-frame clones are kept and a portion is missing. V and J calls and clone size come straight from that table; D and trimming were deduced from the DNA. The sample lists roughly 200,000 clones; roughly a tenth were seen once. A word on this clone: The antigen is unknown.

Looked up from germline, CDR1 is SGHNT and CDR2 is YYREEE (reference sequence). The CDR3 has 15 residues. With V trimmed by 5 bases and J by 5 bases, 12 bases remained unmatched. Likely unrecorded immune exposures existed in these nominally healthy donors. This receptor was obtained from a woman aged 30 to 39 in good health and CMV-seropositive. The sequenced sample consisted of PBMCs. The chain links TRBV5-4 to TRBJ1-2; TRBD1 matches at 7 bases. The CDR3 region has the DNA TGTGCCAGCAGTTGGGGGGACAGTCTCACTTATGGCTACACCTTC. Its translation: CASSWGDSLTYGYTF.